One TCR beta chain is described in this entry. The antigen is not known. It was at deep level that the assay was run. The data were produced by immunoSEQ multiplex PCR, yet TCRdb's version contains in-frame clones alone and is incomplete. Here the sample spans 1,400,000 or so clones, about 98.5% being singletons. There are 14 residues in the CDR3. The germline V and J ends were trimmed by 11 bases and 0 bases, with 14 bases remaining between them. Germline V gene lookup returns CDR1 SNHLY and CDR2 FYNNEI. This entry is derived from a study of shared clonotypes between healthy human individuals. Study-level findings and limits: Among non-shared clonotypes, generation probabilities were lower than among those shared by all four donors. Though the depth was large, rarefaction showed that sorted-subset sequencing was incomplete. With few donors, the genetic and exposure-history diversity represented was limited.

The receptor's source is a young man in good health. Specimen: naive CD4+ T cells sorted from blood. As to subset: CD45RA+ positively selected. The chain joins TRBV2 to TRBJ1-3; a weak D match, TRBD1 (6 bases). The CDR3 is CARGAGASGNTIYF. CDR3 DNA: TGTGCCCGGGGGGCAGGGGCCTCTGGAAACACCATATATTTT.